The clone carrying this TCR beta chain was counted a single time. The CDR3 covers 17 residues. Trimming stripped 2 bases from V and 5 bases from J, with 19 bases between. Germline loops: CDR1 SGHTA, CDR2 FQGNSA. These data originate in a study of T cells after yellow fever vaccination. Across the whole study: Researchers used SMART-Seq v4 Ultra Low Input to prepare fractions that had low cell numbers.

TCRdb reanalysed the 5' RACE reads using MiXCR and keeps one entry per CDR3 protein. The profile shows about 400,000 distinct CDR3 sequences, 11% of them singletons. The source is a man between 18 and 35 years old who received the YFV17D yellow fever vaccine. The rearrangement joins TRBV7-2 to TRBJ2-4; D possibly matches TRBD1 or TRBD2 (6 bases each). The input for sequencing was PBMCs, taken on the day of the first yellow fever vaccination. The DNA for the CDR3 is TGTGCCAGCAGCTTATTCGGGGGAAGGGACACCCAAAACATTCAGTACTTC. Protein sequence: CASSLFGGRDTQNIQYF.